This T cell receptor (beta chain) was observed in a study of CD4 and CD8 cells across lung adenocarcinoma regions (dated by TCRdb to the late 2010s). At the level of the whole study: The study compared tumor centers with tumor margins to examine intratumor heterogeneity of the T cell receptor repertoire.

Donors were patients with localized lung adenocarcinoma, a subtype of non-small cell lung cancer. Samples were obtained from the centers of localized lung adenocarcinomas. CD8+ T cells from tumor tissue were profiled separately from CD4+ T cells for TCR repertoire analysis. Concerning this clonotype: Its antigen specificity is not known. No qualities accompany the bases; no much larger clone lies one base away.

V and J are truncated by 6 bases and 8 bases respectively, leaving an intervening sequence of 16 bases. Taken from the germline V gene (reference sequence), the CDR1 and CDR2 loops are LGHDT and YNNKEL. CDR3 length: 13 amino acids, cysteine to phenylalanine. The entry retains the CDR3 DNA only, 39 bases that are in frame from base 1. The library was prepared using PCR. The reads were generated on a HiSeq X Ten. TCRdb trimmed the raw reads at Q25, called clones with MiXCR and kept productive beta chains. Each CDR3 protein appears once, grouped with its most common genes and DNA. The sample includes some 23,000 distinct CDR3 sequences, with 45% to 50% observed a single time. 48% of the sample rests with the top ten.

The sequenced sample was CD8+ T cells from the center of a lung tumor. The cell subset or site label of this sample denotes: tumor center region. The chain is encoded by TRBV3-1 joined to TRBJ1-1, with the D gene too uncertain to name. This TCR was sampled from a male donor with lung adenocarcinoma. The CD4 and CD8 labels of this study may be unreliable. The base sequence is TGTGCCAGCAGTCCCGGGCTTCGCGGGGAAGCTTTCTTT. This encodes CASSPGLRGEAFF.